These 24 T cell receptor beta chains originate from one sample sequenced in a study of blood T cell repertoires in COVID-19. Some clones are missing from TCRdb's copy, which holds only in-frame ones; the method was immunoSEQ multiplex PCR. This sample has approximately 67,000 clones, with around 87% found just once. The sequenced sample was peripheral blood. The receptor set was obtained from a middle-aged man with active COVID-19.

The V and J genes are TRBV5-6 and TRBJ2-2; a possible D gene is TRBD1 (5 bases). V lost 3 bases and J lost 4, with 13 bases in between. Germline lookup yields CDR1 SGHDT and CDR2 YYEEEE. This CDR3 contains 15 residues. Written as DNA, the CDR3 is TGTGCCAGCAGCTCCCCAGGGTTTGGCACCGGGGAGCTGTTTTTT. Translated: CASSSPGFGTGELFF.

This chain joins TRBV5-1 and TRBJ1-1; 10 bases are shared with TRBD1. The CDR3 sequence is 14 residues long. Trimming took 4 bases from V and 4 from J; bases not matched to a gene: 4. Germline-derived CDR1 and CDR2 are SGHRS and YFSETQ. CDR3 in amino acids: CASSLRTGGTEAFF. Here the CDR3 DNA reads TGCGCCAGCAGCCTACGGACAGGGGGCACTGAAGCTTTCTTT. The whole variable domain, remainder taken from reference TRBV5-1 and TRBJ1-1, is KAGVTQTPRYLIKTRGQQVTLSCSPISGHRSVSWYQQTPGQGLQFLFEYFSETQRNKGNFPGRFSGRQFSNSRSEMNVSTLELGDSALYLCASSLRTGGTEAFFGQGTRLTVV.

The chain couples TRBV5-6 to TRBJ1-3; tentative D call: TRBD1 (6 bases). The CDR3 sequence is 14 residues long. Germline V gene data show CDR1 as SGHDT and CDR2 as YYEEEE. V shed 2 bases and J shed 8 bases, with 14 bases lying between them. DNA of the CDR3: TGTGCCAGCAGCTTTGTGGGGGCGCGGGACACCATATATTTT. Translated: CASSFVGARDTIYF.

V gene TRBV6-5 combines with J gene TRBJ2-7; D is ambiguous. The germline gives CDR1 MNHEY, CDR2 SVGAGI. Trimming removed 2 bases at V and 4 bases at J, with 9 bases between. The length of the CDR3 is 13 residues. The CDR3 nucleotides are TGTGCCAGCAGTTACGGCAGGCTATACGAGCAGTACTTC. This translates into CASSYGRLYEQYF.

This clone occurred once. The chain recombines TRBV4-3 with TRBJ2-3; 8 positions match TRBD2. The length of the CDR3 is 18 residues. The germline V gene encodes CDR1 LGHNA and CDR2 YSLEER. Losses at the gene ends were 2 bases for V and 2 bases for J; bases not matched to a gene: 12. CDR3 nucleotides: TGCGCCAGCAGCCAAAACCCCAAAGCGGGGGAGAACACAGATACGCAGTATTTT. It specifies CASSQNPKAGENTDTQYF.

The chain uses TRBV24-1 and TRBJ1-5; 8 bases fit TRBD1. The junction had 3 bases not matched to a gene; V was cut back by 6 bases and J by 6 bases. CDR3 length: 13 residues. The germline gives CDR1 KGHDR, CDR2 SFDVKD. The CDR3: CATSPGGPQPQHF. The CDR3 bases are TGTGCCACCAGTCCAGGGGGCCCTCAGCCCCAGCATTTT.

The chain combines TRBV5-1 with TRBJ2-1, with TRBD1 identical over 11 bases. Germline V gives CDR1 SGHRS, CDR2 YFSETQ. This CDR3 comprises 15 residues. Trimming removed 7 bases from V and 1 base from J; junction bases left unmatched: 4. The CDR3 sequence: CASRDRGSSYNEQFF. CDR3 DNA sequence: TGCGCCAGCCGGGACAGGGGGTCGTCCTACAATGAGCAGTTCTTC.

This clone has more than one count but fewer than ten. The V and J genes are TRBV25-1 and TRBJ1-6, with D unclear. CDR1 MGHDK and CDR2 SYGVNS come from the germline V gene. V lost 4 bases and J lost 5, with 6 bases in between. The CDR3 contains 13 residues. The DNA for the CDR3 is TGTGCCAGCAGTGGCAGTAATAATTCACCCCTCCACTTT. Translation: CASSGSNNSPLHF.

This chain links TRBV3-1 (or the pseudogene TRBV3-2) with TRBJ2-2, with TRBD2 matching over 7 bases. The V segment lost 2 bases and the J segment 6 bases; nucleotides outside the gene matches: 3. This CDR3 is 14 amino acids long. In germline, CDR1 is LGHDT, CDR2 YNNKEL (reference sequence). Here the CDR3 reads CASSQIRGAGELFF. CDR3 nucleotide sequence: TGTGCCAGCAGCCAAATACGGGGGGCCGGGGAGCTGTTTTTT.

This CDR3 reads CASSLGTPPYEQYF. In DNA, the CDR3 is TGTGCCAGCAGCCTCGGGACTCCCCCCTACGAGCAGTACTTC. The J gene is TRBJ2-7, the V gene TRBV7-2, with a possible D match to TRBD2 (6 bases). Deletions cut 5 bases from V and 2 bases from J, with 13 bases between. There are 14 residues in the CDR3. The germline V gene encodes CDR1 SGHTA and CDR2 FQGNSA.

This clone was detected only a few times. The chain links TRBV7-6 to TRBJ2-1; TRBD1 aligns across 9 bases. V trimming: 5 bases; J trimming: 5 bases; junction bases outside the gene matches: 10. Germline CDR1 and CDR2: SGHVS and FNYEAQ. This CDR3 spans 16 amino acids. The CDR3 nucleotides read TGTGCCAGCAGCCCCCGACAGGGGGACTCGCACAATGAGCAGTTCTTC. Translating it yields CASSPRQGDSHNEQFF.

This clone turned up a few times. This chain links TRBV4-3 with TRBJ2-1; D is possibly TRBD2 (6 bases). The CDR3 runs to 14 residues. Germline CDR1 reads LGHNA; CDR2 reads YSLEER. Trimming took off 1 base at V and 10 bases at J, with 14 bases between the two ends. The CDR3 bases are TGCGCCAGCAGCCAAGTCCAACTTCTAGCGGAGCAGTTCTTC. Encoded protein: CASSQVQLLAEQFF.

The CDR3 here is CASSLTFIRAPYTDTQYF. Here the CDR3 DNA reads TGTGCCAGCAGCTTAACATTTATCAGGGCCCCCTACACAGATACGCAGTATTTT. The rearrangement joins TRBV7-3 to TRBJ2-3, with TRBD1 as a possible D gene (5 bases). Trimming left V 0 bases short and J 2 bases short, with 18 bases between. Per germline, CDR1 SGHTA and CDR2 FQGTGA. The CDR3 totals 18 residues.

This clone appeared a few times. The chain couples TRBV19 to TRBJ2-2; 7 bases fit TRBD2. CDR1 is LNHDA and CDR2 is SQIVND in the germline V gene (reference sequence). The CDR3 runs to 18 residues. J lost 3 bases, V lost 3 bases, and 13 bases had no gene match. The DNA of the CDR3 is TGTGCCAGTAGTATCAGAAGGAAAGCGGGGACGGACACCGGGGAGCTGTTTTTT. Translating it yields CASSIRRKAGTDTGELFF.

The chain couples TRBV2 to TRBJ2-2; 13 bases fit TRBD2. Germline CDR1 reads SNHLY; CDR2 reads FYNNEI. J lost 0 bases, V lost 5 bases, and 9 bases had no gene match. The CDR3 runs to 19 residues. The CDR3 is CASSYIRTSGGSNTGELFF. The CDR3 nucleotides are TGTGCCAGCAGTTATATACGGACTAGCGGGGGATCGAACACCGGGGAGCTGTTTTTT.

The chain employs TRBV5-1 and TRBJ2-1; 8 bases align to TRBD1. This CDR3 comprises 17 residues. Unmatched junction bases numbered 12, after V lost 0 bases and J lost 7 bases. The germline CDR1 and CDR2 sequences are SGHRS and YFSETQ. As DNA, the CDR3 is TGCGCCAGCAGCTTGGGGGCAGGGGGCGACCCTAGGAATGAGCAGTTCTTC. Translation: CASSLGAGGDPRNEQFF.

This clone was recorded only once. This chain connects TRBV5-4 to TRBJ2-1; 10 positions agree with TRBD1. The CDR3 loop spans 18 amino acids. Germline values: CDR1 SGHNT, CDR2 YYREEE (reference sequence). Trimming at V came to 1 base and at J to 9 bases, leaving 16 bases not matched to a gene. CDR3 residues: CASSLSLLAGTGAGEQFF. The CDR3 region has the DNA TGTGCCAGCAGCTTGAGTCTACTGGCCGGGACAGGGGCGGGTGAGCAGTTCTTC.

This rearrangement joins TRBV11-2 to TRBJ1-1; D gene unclear. Germline loops: CDR1 SGHAT, CDR2 FQNNGV. This CDR3 has 14 amino acids. V lost 4 bases and J lost 1, with 10 bases in between. CDR3 residues: CASSSVRGNTEAFF. CDR3 in DNA: TGTGCCAGCAGCTCCGTACGGGGGAACACTGAAGCTTTCTTT.

The genes are TRBV4-3 and TRBJ2-6, with 9 positions matching TRBD2. J gave up 4 bases and V 0 bases, and 10 bases lay outside the gene matches. This CDR3 has 19 residues. Germline CDR1 reads LGHNA; CDR2 reads YSLEER. CDR3 nucleotides: TGCGCCAGCAGCCAAGATATGGTAGCGGGAGAGGGGGGGGCCAACGTCCTGACTTTC. Encoded protein: CASSQDMVAGEGGANVLTF.

This sequence joins TRBV7-2 and TRBJ2-5; 8 bases agree with TRBD2. The V segment lost 1 base and the J segment 1 base; nucleotides outside the gene matches: 2. This CDR3 comprises 15 residues. Germline lookup yields CDR1 SGHTA and CDR2 FQGNSA. CDR3 amino acids: CASSLVTSGQETQYF. The CDR3 DNA reads TGTGCCAGCAGCTTAGTTACTAGCGGCCAAGAGACCCAGTACTTC.

The table lists this clone with a count of one. The chain has TRBV28 and TRBJ2-7; 8 bases map to TRBD1. J gave up 6 bases and V 5 bases, and 9 bases lay outside the gene matches. Germline V gene data show CDR1 as MDHEN and CDR2 as SYDVKM. There are 14 residues in the CDR3. The CDR3 protein is CASSPGTGMSEQYF. The CDR3 DNA reads as TGTGCCAGCAGTCCCGGGACAGGAATGTCCGAGCAGTACTTC.

The rearrangement uses TRBV6-2 or TRBV6-3 and TRBJ1-1; D is uncertain. The V end was cut by 2 bases, the J end by 1 base, with 14 bases between. The CDR3 loop spans 16 amino acids. Germline V lookup: CDR1 MNHEY, CDR2 SVGEGT. The CDR3 region is CASSYDSGKWNTEAFF. The CDR3 region has the DNA TGTGCCAGCAGTTACGATAGCGGGAAATGGAACACTGAAGCTTTCTTT.

V usage is TRBV5-1 and J usage is TRBJ2-1; D not resolved. Trimming left V 4 bases short and J 4 bases short, with 6 bases between. Looked up from germline, CDR1 is SGHRS and CDR2 is YFSETQ. The CDR3 runs 12 residues. CDR3 region: CASSIEYNEQFF. The CDR3 nucleotides are TGCGCCAGCAGCATAGAGTACAATGAGCAGTTCTTC.

The chain links TRBV19 to TRBJ1-1, with TRBD1 matching over 7 bases. The V gene's germline CDR1 is LNHDA and CDR2 SQIVND (reference sequence). The junction had 25 bases not matched to a gene; V was cut back by 5 bases and J by 1 base. The CDR3 length is 21 residues. The CDR3 here is CASSPRRQGVNLDIPNTEAFF. The CDR3, as DNA: TGTGCCAGTAGTCCCCGCCGACAGGGTGTAAACCTAGACATCCCGAACACTGAAGCTTTCTTT.